The clone carrying this T cell receptor (beta chain) was observed many times. Antigen specificity is unknown. V dropped 6 bases and J dropped 1 base, with 13 bases sitting between them. CDR3 size: 15 residues. Germline CDR1 is SEHNR and CDR2 is FQNEAQ (reference sequence). The authors isolated PBMCs from approximately 10 ml of fresh peripheral blood. This record comes from a study of Graves' ophthalmopathy and Graves' hyperthyroidism. General observations from the study: Most thyroid clonotypes expanded beyond 0.001 frequency were also found in blood.

Amplification of the TCR beta CDR3 regions used RNA transcripts (as template). HTBI-primed RT-PCR formed the first round, and a multiplex PCR formed the second. From the multiplex PCR reads, TCRdb called clonotypes with MiXCR, one entry per CDR3 protein. The sample holds 600,000 to 700,000 distinct CDR3 sequences, just over 40% seen once. This receptor was taken from an adult man with Graves' ophthalmopathy. V and J are TRBV7-9 and TRBJ1-5, with D perhaps matching TRBD1 (6 bases). Sequenced material: peripheral blood. The CDR3 protein is CASRAGVRSNQPQHF. The CDR3 bases are TGTGCCAGCAGGGCAGGGGTGCGGAGCAATCAGCCCCAGCATTTT. Drawing the rest from reference TRBV7-9 and TRBJ1-5, the complete variable domain is DTGVSQNPRHKITKRGQNVTFRCDPISEHNRLYWYRQTLGQGPEFLTYFQNEAQLEKSRLLSDRFSAERPKGSFSTLEIQRTEQGDSAMYLCASRAGVRSNQPQHFGDGTRLSIL.